One sample yielded the 27 T cell receptor beta chains listed below, sequenced in a study of OX40 agonist ivuxolimab in advanced cancers. TCRdb keeps only in-frame clones here, not all; method: immunoSEQ multiplex PCR. This table has 85,000 to 100,000 clones, 75% to 90% appearing once. The source material was CD4+ or CD8+ T cells sorted from blood, sampled in a trial of the OX40 agonist ivuxolimab. The receptors here all came from an adult with an advanced solid tumor such as melanoma, head and neck, liver or kidney cancer.

The chain combines TRBV19 with TRBJ1-3; a possible D gene is TRBD1 (5 bases). Germline CDR1 is LNHDA and CDR2 is SQIVND (reference sequence). The CDR3 runs 15 residues. V dropped 9 bases and J dropped 3 bases, with 18 bases sitting between them. The CDR3 loop is CASITPKGLGNTIYF. As DNA, the CDR3 is TGTGCCAGCATCACCCCCAAGGGGCTTGGAAACACCATATATTTT.

The J gene is TRBJ1-1, the V gene TRBV6-5; 7 nucleotides match TRBD1. This CDR3 is 15 amino acids long. Germline-derived CDR1 and CDR2 are MNHEY and SVGAGI. Trimming removed 2 bases from V and 0 bases from J; junction bases left unmatched: 3. CDR3 residues: CASSYQGGMNTEAFF. The CDR3 nucleotides read TGTGCCAGCAGTTACCAGGGGGGTATGAACACTGAAGCTTTCTTT.

CDR3 sequence reads: CASRMTSGRPRGTGELFF. The CDR3 DNA reads TGTGCCAGCAGAATGACTAGCGGGAGACCTCGTGGCACCGGGGAGCTGTTTTTT. The chain uses TRBV5-4 and TRBJ2-2, with 12 positions matching TRBD2. The CDR3 runs 18 residues. The V and J ends lost 5 bases and 4 bases, in that order; junction bases with no gene match: 12. Germline values: CDR1 SGHNT, CDR2 YYREEE (reference sequence).

V and J are TRBV6-1 and TRBJ2-2; D is unclear. The germline V and J ends were trimmed by 6 bases and 6 bases, with 11 bases remaining between them. There are 13 residues in the CDR3. CDR1 and CDR2 from the germline V gene are MNHNS and SASEGT. The CDR3 DNA is TGTGCCAGCAGATACACAAGGGCCGGGGAGCTGTTTTTT. It is translated as CASRYTRAGELFF.

The chain recombines TRBV2 with TRBJ2-7; D not certain. Germline assignment: CDR1 SNHLY and CDR2 FYNNEI. The ends were cut back, 7 bases at V and 5 bases at J, with 9 bases in the middle. The CDR3 extends over 11 amino acids. DNA of the CDR3: TGTGCCAGCATATTTCTTAACGAGCAGTACGTC. It yields the protein CASIFLNEQYV.

This chain uses TRBV28 with TRBJ2-3, with 7 bases that match TRBD1. The germline gives CDR1 MDHEN, CDR2 SYDVKM. This CDR3 has 15 residues. V shed 5 bases and J 1 base; nucleotides not matched to a gene: 6. This CDR3 is CASSPGDSGTDTQYF. CDR3 DNA sequence: TGTGCCAGCAGTCCCGGGGACAGTGGCACAGATACGCAGTATTTT. Full variable domain (remainder filled in from reference TRBV28 and TRBJ2-3): DVKVTQSSRYLVKRTGEKVFLECVQDMDHENMFWYRQDPGLGLRLIYFSYDVKMKEKGDIPEGYSVSREKKERFSLILESASTNQTSMYLCASSPGDSGTDTQYFGPGTRLTVL.

The V call is TRBV5-1, the J call TRBJ2-7; 10 nucleotides align to TRBD1. CDR3 length equals 15 residues. Per germline, CDR1 SGHRS and CDR2 YFSETQ. V shed 0 bases, J shed 2 bases, and the junction held 2 bases outside the gene matches. CDR3 nucleotide sequence: TGCGCCAGCAGCTTGGTCGGGACAGGGGCCTACGAGCAGTACTTC. Translated: CASSLVGTGAYEQYF.

This clone was picked up one time. The V call is TRBV7-2, the J call TRBJ2-3; D call uncertain. This CDR3 is built from 12 residues. Germline CDR1 and CDR2: SGHTA and FQGNSA. Trimming removed 5 bases at V and 9 bases at J, with 12 bases between. CDR3 residues: CASSPDRQTQYF. The CDR3 DNA sequence: TGTGCCAGCAGCCCCGACCGGCAGACGCAGTATTTT.

The chain couples TRBV7-2 to TRBJ2-2, with a tentative D call TRBD2 (6 bases). Germline loops: CDR1 SGHTA, CDR2 FQGNSA. The V gene lost 4 bases and the J gene lost 1 base, with 10 bases spanning the gap. The CDR3 has 15 residues. CDR3 nucleotide sequence: TGTGCCAGCAGCTACTATAGCGGGAACACCGGGGAGCTGTTTTTT. Protein sequence: CASSYYSGNTGELFF.

J is TRBJ2-1 and V is TRBV7-3; 8 nucleotides align to TRBD1. CDR3 length equals 11 residues. In germline, CDR1 is SGHTA, CDR2 FQGTGA. The J segment lost 12 bases and the V segment lost 4 bases, leaving 2 bases of the junction unmatched. CDR3 nucleotides: TGTGCCAGCAGCTCCGGGACAGGGCAGTTCTTC. Protein sequence: CASSSGTGQFF.

The rearrangement joins TRBV5-6 to TRBJ2-7; a weak D match, TRBD2 (6 bases). Germline lookup yields CDR1 SGHDT and CDR2 YYEEEE. The CDR3 has 16 residues. Trimming removed 5 bases at V and 0 bases at J, with 18 bases between. CDR3: CASRRGVAESSYEQYF. The CDR3 DNA reads as TGTGCCAGCAGACGTGGGGTAGCGGAGAGCTCCTACGAGCAGTACTTC.

The chain combines TRBV6-5 with TRBJ2-7; TRBD2 matches at 9 bases. The V segment lost 1 base and the J segment 2 bases; nucleotides outside the gene matches: 3. Germline-derived CDR1 and CDR2 are MNHEY and SVGAGI. This CDR3 region has 15 residues. The CDR3 DNA reads TGTGCCAGCAGTTACTACCCTAGCGGGGCCTACGAGCAGTACTTC. It is translated as CASSYYPSGAYEQYF.

The V gene is TRBV4-3, the J gene TRBJ1-3; D perhaps matches TRBD1 (5 bases). CDR1 and CDR2 (germline): LGHNA, YSLEER. This CDR3 region has 22 residues. The V and J ends lost 4 bases and 0 bases respectively, with 31 bases between them. The CDR3 DNA reads TGCGCCAGCAGCCCCCACCGGCGGGGGTCCTCCGCGCCTGGTGGCTCTGGAAACACCATATATTTT. Residues: CASSPHRRGSSAPGGSGNTIYF.

The V call is TRBV28, the J call TRBJ2-1, with TRBD2 matching over 8 bases. J was trimmed by 10 bases and V by 5 bases; bases with no gene match: 16. The germline V gene encodes CDR1 MDHEN and CDR2 SYDVKM. This CDR3 contains 16 residues. The CDR3 nucleotides are TGTGCCAGCAGTCGACCTGAGCGGGGGTGGATTAGCGAGCAGTTCTTC. The encoded protein is CASSRPERGWISEQFF.

The CDR3, as DNA: TGTGCCAGCAAAACAACCGGGACAGTCTCCTACGAGCAGTACTTC. Translation: CASKTTGTVSYEQYF. The genes are TRBV6-5 and TRBJ2-7; 7 bases map to TRBD1. The CDR3 has 15 residues. Germline CDR1 is MNHEY and CDR2 is SVGAGI. Unmatched junction bases numbered 9, after V lost 7 bases and J lost 0 bases.

The chain combines TRBV5-5 with TRBJ2-5; TRBD1 agrees at 8 bases. The germline V gene encodes CDR1 SGHKS and CDR2 YYEKEE (reference sequence). V was clipped by 3 bases and J by 6 bases; unmatched bases: 7. The CDR3 has 14 amino acids. CDR3 in DNA: TGTGCCAGCAGCTGGGACATCAGGGGGCAGACCCAGTACTTC. Translated: CASSWDIRGQTQYF.

The V and J genes are TRBV5-1 and TRBJ1-5; D is uncertain. Trimming cost V 0 bases and J 3 bases, with 10 bases left between them. The CDR3 sequence is 15 residues long. CDR1 and CDR2 (germline): SGHRS, YFSETQ. CDR3 sequence reads: CASSLAFGVNQPQHF. Written as DNA, the CDR3 is TGCGCCAGCAGCTTGGCCTTCGGCGTCAATCAGCCCCAGCATTTT.

The rearrangement links TRBV6-1 to TRBJ1-2; D not certain. The CDR3 length is 11 residues. V lost 7 bases, J lost 1 base, and 4 bases lay in between. The germline V gene encodes CDR1 MNHNS and CDR2 SASEGT. This chain's CDR3 is CASTVNYGYTF. Written as DNA, the CDR3 is TGTGCCAGCACTGTTAACTATGGCTACACCTTC.

The rearrangement uses TRBV2 and TRBJ2-5; 8 bases align to TRBD1. The V segment lost 6 bases and the J segment 2 bases; nucleotides outside the gene matches: 17. Germline CDR1 SNHLY, CDR2 FYNNEI. This CDR3 has 18 residues. The CDR3 spells CASRERMGQAYRQETQYF. Here the CDR3 DNA reads TGTGCCAGCAGGGAGAGGATGGGACAGGCCTACCGACAAGAGACCCAGTACTTC.

This rearrangement joins TRBV12-5 to TRBJ1-5; D is ambiguous. Germline CDR1 and CDR2: LGHNT and FRNRAP. Trimming shortened V by 2 bases and J by 5 bases, and 4 bases separated the two germline ends. This CDR3 has 12 amino acids. CDR3 in DNA: TGTGCTAGTGGTTTGTTAGATCAGCCCCAGCATTTT. It yields the protein CASGLLDQPQHF. The full variable domain, with the rest looked up from reference TRBV12-5 and TRBJ1-5, is DARVTQTPRHKVTEMGQEVTMRCQPILGHNTVFWYRQTMMQGLELLAYFRNRAPLDDSGMPKDRFSAEMPDATLATLKIQPSEPRDSAVYFCASGLLDQPQHFGDGTRLSIL.

The chain uses TRBV10-2 and TRBJ2-5; 9 bases align to TRBD2. The germline gives CDR1 WSHSY, CDR2 SAAADI. This CDR3 contains 16 residues. V shed 3 bases and J 6 bases; nucleotides not matched to a gene: 11. The CDR3 protein is CASSDSLAGIGQTQYF. The CDR3 region has the DNA TGCGCCAGCAGTGATTCTCTAGCGGGAATCGGTCAGACCCAGTACTTC.

The rearrangement uses TRBV2 and TRBJ2-4; TRBD1 matches 10 bases. The germline V gene has CDR1 SNHLY and CDR2 FYNNEI. V shed 7 bases, J shed 4 bases, and the junction held 7 bases outside the gene matches. This CDR3 spans 15 amino acids. CDR3: CASTGQGGEKNIQYF. The CDR3 DNA sequence: TGTGCCAGCACCGGACAGGGGGGGGAAAAAAACATTCAGTACTTC.

The chain has TRBV28 and TRBJ2-7, with 9 bases identical to TRBD1. Germline trimming cut 4 bases from V and 3 bases from J; bases unmatched to any gene: 4. CDR1 is MDHEN and CDR2 is SYDVKM in the germline V gene. The CDR3 covers 14 residues. CDR3 protein: CASSWTGVFYEQYF. CDR3 nucleotide sequence: TGTGCCAGCAGTTGGACAGGGGTCTTCTACGAGCAGTACTTC.

This chain uses TRBV6-1 with TRBJ2-5; no firm D call. Germline V lookup: CDR1 MNHNS, CDR2 SASEGT. V dropped 2 bases and J dropped 5 bases, with 9 bases sitting between them. CDR3 length: 13 residues. The CDR3 here is CASSEPHLETQYF. The CDR3 region has the DNA TGTGCCAGCAGTGAACCGCATCTGGAGACCCAGTACTTC.

The rearrangement links TRBV18 to TRBJ2-7; D gene uncertain. This CDR3 has 13 amino acids. Trimming left V 2 bases short and J 2 bases short, with 7 bases between. In germline, CDR1 is KGHSH, CDR2 LQKENI. CDR3: CASSPGSTYEQYV. In DNA, the CDR3 is TGTGCCAGCTCACCAGGGTCTACCTACGAGCAGTACGTC.

The chain carries TRBV18 and TRBJ1-5; D possibly corresponds to TRBD1 (6 bases). The CDR3 totals 16 residues. From germline, CDR1 is KGHSH and CDR2 LQKENI. V dropped 0 bases and J dropped 5 bases, with 14 bases sitting between them. CDR3 coding DNA: TGTGCCAGCTCACCACCCGGGGGCGGCAGGGATCAGCCCCAGCATTTT. This sequence encodes CASSPPGGGRDQPQHF. Using reference TRBV18 and TRBJ1-5 for the parts outside the CDR3, the full variable domain is NAGVMQNPRHLVRRRGQEARLRCSPMKGHSHVYWYRQLPEEGLKFMVYLQKENIIDESGMPKERFSAEFPKEGPSILRIQQVVRGDSAAYFCASSPPGGGRDQPQHFGDGTRLSIL.

This rearrangement joins TRBV5-6 to TRBJ2-7, with D perhaps matching TRBD1 or TRBD2 (5 bases each). From germline, CDR1 is SGHDT and CDR2 YYEEEE. The CDR3 has 16 residues. Trimming shortened V by 5 bases and J by 2 bases, and 20 bases separated the two germline ends. CDR3: CASSPPRGQVTYEQYF. The CDR3 bases are TGTGCCAGCAGTCCGCCCCGGGGCCAGGTGACCTACGAGCAGTACTTC.